The 7 T cell receptor beta chains reported below all come from one sample, sequenced in a study of regulatory T cells in long-lasting Graves disease. The time point is: newly diagnosed GD, antithyroid drugs for less than 3 months. PBMC RNA served as the TCR library source. Both iRepertoire HTBI primers and Arm-PCR of CDR3 regions were used to build the TCR beta libraries. TCRdb redid the calling of the multiplex PCR reads with MiXCR, one entry per CDR3 protein. The sample holds 530,000 or so distinct CDR3 sequences; roughly 13% are singletons and the top ten take 10%. This same sample was also part of a study on T cells in Graves' hyperthyroidism and ophthalmopathy.

This specimen was peripheral blood mononuclear cells (PBMCs), taken at new diagnosis, from a patient treated with antithyroid drugs. Receptors originate from a man aged 25-45 years with Graves disease.

This sequence joins TRBV5-1 and TRBJ2-7, with D tentatively TRBD2 (5 bases). The V and J ends lost 3 bases and 0 bases respectively, with 10 bases between them. CDR3 length: 14 amino acids. Per germline, CDR1 SGHRS and CDR2 YFSETQ. In DNA form, the CDR3 reads TGCGCCAGCAGCTCGGACGGAGGCTCCTACGAGCAGTACTTC. Protein sequence: CASSSDGGSYEQYF.

The sample holds one count of this clonotype. A much larger clone is a single base away; this may be a read error. V and J are TRBV30 and TRBJ2-1; the D gene is possibly TRBD2 (6 bases). This CDR3 has 14 residues. CDR1 is GTSNPN and CDR2 is SVGIG in the germline V gene (reference sequence). The V end lost 0 bases, the J end lost 10 bases, and 16 bases lay between the germline ends. DNA of the CDR3: TGTGCCTGGAGTGTCTGGGGAGGCTCCTACGAGCAGTTCTTC. Translation: CAWSVWGGSYEQFF.

This clonotype appeared a few times. The chain joins TRBV20-1 to TRBJ2-2; 8 bases fit TRBD1. Trimming took 1 base from V and 6 from J; bases not matched to a gene: 16. This CDR3 has 18 residues. Germline V gene data show CDR1 as DFQATT and CDR2 as SNEGSKA (reference sequence). The CDR3: CSARATRGRIRFSGELFF. CDR3 nucleotides: TGCAGTGCTAGAGCGACCAGGGGGCGCATACGGTTCTCCGGGGAGCTGTTTTTT.

This clonotype was picked up a small number of times. Here the CDR3 DNA reads TGTGCCAGCAGTGGGGTCAGTACTGAAGCTTTCTTT. Protein sequence: CASSGVSTEAFF. J is TRBJ1-1 and V is TRBV9; D not resolved. The CDR3 is 12 amino acids. Germline V gene data show CDR1 as SGDLS and CDR2 as YYNGEE. V was cut by 5 bases and J by 5 bases, with 10 bases left in between.

With respect to this clonotype: A much larger clone differs from this one at a single base, so this may be a read error. The genes are TRBV20-1 and TRBJ1-2; TRBD1 matches 9 bases. CDR1 and CDR2 (germline): DFQATT, SNEGSKA (reference sequence). V shed 5 bases and J 10 bases; nucleotides not matched to a gene: 14. CDR3 length: 14 residues. CDR3 amino acids: CSAGDRDGGHDYTF. DNA of the CDR3: TGCAGTGCTGGGGACAGGGATGGGGGGCATGACTACACCTTC.

Ten or more counts support this clonotype. The rearrangement links TRBV29-1 to TRBJ2-1; D is perhaps TRBD2 (5 bases). The CDR3 has 13 residues. Trimming cost V 0 bases and J 4 bases, with 7 bases left between them. In germline, CDR1 is SQVTM, CDR2 ANQGSEA. Here the CDR3 reads CSVEERTYNEQFF. The CDR3 DNA sequence: TGCAGCGTTGAAGAACGGACTTACAATGAGCAGTTCTTC.

Comments on this clonotype: This may come from a read error, since a much larger clone is one base off. V usage is TRBV12-3 or TRBV12-4 and J usage is TRBJ2-5; D ambiguous. The CDR3 is 13 amino acids. Here the CDR3 reads CTSSLIGQETQYF. In DNA, the CDR3 is TGTACCAGCAGTTTAATCGGCCAAGAGACCCAGTACTTC.